This T cell receptor (beta chain) was sequenced for a study of shared clonotypes between healthy human individuals. Study-level information: Three plates each covered CD4 naive and memory; CD8 naive two, CD8 memory one. Whole-study results and caveats: The study's rarefaction showed incomplete sorted-subset sequencing despite large depth.

The table came from immunoSEQ multiplex PCR; TCRdb's copy has only in-frame clones and leaves some out. The table lists around 1.9 million clones, roughly 95% of them singletons. As defined, naive CD8 cells were CD45RO-negative and positively selected for CCR7, with terminally differentiated effector memory CD45RA+ cells excluded. This clone occurred a few times. Its antigen remains unidentified. The TCR originated in a man between 18 and 35 years old in good health. Some clones in this sample may be carry-over from other donors' samples. Material for sequencing was naive CD8+ T cells from PBMCs.

This CDR3 reads CASSPTTGTGAFF. The CDR3 DNA sequence: TGTGCCAGCAGCCCGACAACAGGAACGGGGGCTTTCTTT. This chain connects TRBV7-9 to TRBJ1-1, with a possible D match to TRBD1 (5 bases). Germline CDR1 and CDR2: SEHNR and FQNEAQ (reference sequence). The CDR3 totals 13 residues. Trimming cost V 5 bases and J 11 bases, with 18 bases left between them. The full variable domain, with the rest looked up from reference TRBV7-9 and TRBJ1-1, is DTGVSQNPRHKITKRGQNVTFRCDPISEHNRLYWYRQTLGQGPEFLTYFQNEAQLEKSRLLSDRFSAERPKGSFSTLEIQRTEQGDSAMYLCASSPTTGTGAFFGQGTRLTVV.